These 4 T cell receptor beta chains were all obtained from the same sample, sequenced in a study of cytomegalovirus exposure and HLA in healthy donors. Primers for the PCR totalled 60 Vbeta and 13 Jbeta. Generated by immunoSEQ multiplex PCR, the TCRdb table keeps only in-frame clones and is missing some. The data contain 110,000 or so clones, under 90% of them singletons. The specimen was PBMCs. The receptors were gathered from a woman in her 40s in good health and CMV-seronegative.

The chain carries TRBV2 and TRBJ1-2; 8 bases align to TRBD1. Germline lookup yields CDR1 SNHLY and CDR2 FYNNEI. V dropped 6 bases and J dropped 5; count of bases not matched to a gene: 8. There are 14 residues in the CDR3. The CDR3 sequence: CASRVGQGGYGYTF. CDR3 nucleotides: TGTGCCAGCAGGGTTGGACAGGGAGGGTATGGCTACACCTTC.

Concerning this clone itself: No conserved phenylalanine or tryptophan is present at the end of the CDR3, so a read error is the likely explanation. The chain employs TRBV7-9 and TRBJ1-6, with D maybe TRBD1 (5 bases). CDR3 length: 14 residues. The germline V gene encodes CDR1 SEHNR and CDR2 FQNEAQ (reference sequence). V was clipped by 3 bases and J by 9 bases, with 12 bases between them. CDR3 sequence: CASSFATGGSPLHS. The DNA for the CDR3 is TGTGCCAGCAGCTTTGCTACGGGGGGTTCACCCCTCCACTCT.

This clone has only a few counts. The J gene is TRBJ2-7, the V gene TRBV5-1; 9 bases map to TRBD1. Trimming at V came to 4 bases and at J to 3 bases, leaving 8 bases not matched to a gene. CDR3 length: 15 amino acids. Germline-derived CDR1 and CDR2 are SGHRS and YFSETQ. The CDR3 DNA follows: TGCGCCAGCAGCCCCGGACAGGGGTTGTACTACGAGCAGTACTTC. Its translation: CASSPGQGLYYEQYF.

The chain links TRBV5-4 to TRBJ2-2, with TRBD2 identical over 13 bases. Germline V gene sequence: CDR1 SGHNT, CDR2 YYREEE (reference sequence). The CDR3 extends over 17 amino acids. The V and J ends lost 7 bases and 0 bases, in that order; junction bases with no gene match: 6. DNA for the CDR3: TGTGCCAGCTCGACTAGCGGGAGGATCCCGAACACCGGGGAGCTGTTTTTT. As protein: CASSTSGRIPNTGELFF. Together with reference TRBV5-4 and TRBJ2-2, the CDR3 gives the full variable domain: ETGVTQSPTHLIKTRGQQVTLRCSSQSGHNTVSWYQQALGQGPQFIFQYYREEENGRGNFPPRFSGLQFPNYSSELNVNALELDDSALYLCASSTSGRIPNTGELFFGEGSRLTVL.